Listed below are T cell receptor beta chains from one sample, sequenced in a study of T cell responses to AZD1222 COVID-19 vaccine. Clones were read by immunoSEQ multiplex PCR, and TCRdb kept only the in-frame ones, dropping some. The sample carries under 130,000 clones, roughly 80% recorded once. Sequencing used peripheral blood, obtained on day 0 of AZD1222 vaccination. The receptors derive from an adult in good health. The CDR3 runs from the conserved cysteine through the conserved F or W. D genes are given only for firm matches. Some rows mark clone size as missing; the rest say once, few, many or name a class of expanded clone.

>TRBJ1-5|TRBV5-6|-|-
CASSLADQPQHF
TGTGCCAGCAGCTTGGCCGATCAGCCCCAGCATTTT
>TRBJ1-3|TRBV30|-|TRBD1
CAWSSGTGYNTIYF
TGTGCCTGGAGTTCCGGGACAGGGTATAACACCATATATTTT
>TRBJ2-7|TRBV18|-|-
CASSRGHADEQYF
TGTGCCAGCTCCCGCGGACACGCCGACGAGCAGTACTTC
>TRBJ1-2|TRBV3-1/TRBV3-2|-|-
CASSLGGEGYTF
TGTGCCAGCAGCCTTGGGGGTGAAGGCTACACCTTC
>TRBJ2-1|TRBV15|-|-
CATSNRQNNEQFF
TGTGCCACCAGCAACCGACAGAACAATGAGCAGTTCTTC
>TRBJ2-7|TRBV11-1|-|-
CASSLRVDYEQYF
TGTGCCAGCAGCTTACGAGTAGACTACGAGCAGTACTTC
>TRBJ1-1|TRBV12-5|-|-
CASGSGLITPGTEAFF
TGTGCTAGTGGTTCGGGCCTAATCACCCCGGGCACTGAAGCTTTCTTT
>TRBJ2-1|TRBV20-1|few|-
CSASHGLRPNEQFF
TGCAGTGCTAGTCACGGACTCCGCCCCAATGAGCAGTTCTTC
>TRBJ2-5|TRBV11-3|-|TRBD2
CASSLSSGGLGETQYF
TGTGCCAGCAGCTTATCTAGCGGGGGGTTGGGAGAGACCCAGTACTTC
>TRBJ1-4|TRBV6-1|-|TRBD1
CASSEQGAGFREKLFF
TGTGCCAGCAGTGAACAGGGGGCTGGGTTCCGGGAAAAACTGTTTTTT
>TRBJ1-2|TRBV11-2|-|-
CASSFQGDANYGYTF
TGTGCCAGCAGCTTCCAAGGGGATGCTAACTATGGCTACACCTTC
>TRBJ2-5|TRBV2|-|TRBD2
CASSTIAGGAQTQYF
TGTGCCAGCAGTACAATAGCGGGGGGCGCCCAGACCCAGTACTTC
>TRBJ1-2|TRBV18|-|TRBD1
CASSGTGGDYGYTF
TGTGCCAGCTCCGGGACAGGGGGAGACTATGGCTACACCTTC
>TRBJ1-6|TRBV11-2|once|-
CASSFQGSPLHF
TGTGCCAGCAGCTTTCAGGGCTCACCCCTCCACTTT
>TRBJ2-3|TRBV7-2|-|-
CASSLAQGGTDTQYF
TGTGCCAGCAGCTTAGCTCAGGGAGGCACAGATACGCAGTATTTT
>TRBJ2-5|TRBV3-1/TRBV3-2|-|-
CASSQDPGETQYF
TGTGCCAGCAGCCAAGATCCCGGAGAGACCCAGTACTTC
>TRBJ2-7|TRBV6-2/TRBV6-3|-|-
CASSRQVSYEQYF
TGTGCCAGCAGTCGGCAGGTGTCCTACGAGCAGTACTTC
>TRBJ1-1|TRBV5-1|-|-
CASSLVGVRTGTEAFF
TGCGCCAGCAGCTTGGTCGGGGTGAGAACCGGGACTGAAGCTTTCTTT
>TRBJ2-3|TRBV6-5|-|-
CASVAPGVRDTQYF
TGTGCCAGCGTCGCCCCGGGGGTACGAGATACGCAGTATTTT
>TRBJ2-2|TRBV19|-|-
CASSTLETGSKDTGELFF
TGTGCCAGTAGTACCCTCGAAACAGGGAGCAAGGACACCGGGGAGCTGTTTTTT
>TRBJ1-5|TRBV20-1|-|-
CSASFQTWAGQPQHF
TGCAGTGCTAGTTTTCAGACATGGGCGGGTCAGCCCCAGCATTTT
>TRBJ2-1|TRBV6-2/TRBV6-3|-|TRBD2
CASSYSRTRRVNEQFF
TGTGCCAGCAGTTACTCGAGGACTAGGAGGGTCAATGAGCAGTTCTTC
>TRBJ2-3|TRBV19|few|TRBD1
CASANPRQGDSTDTQYF
TGTGCCAGTGCTAATCCCCGACAGGGCGATAGCACAGATACGCAGTATTTT
>TRBJ2-7|TRBV2|-|-
CASSEVWSSNEQYF
TGTGCCAGCAGTGAAGTTTGGTCGTCGAACGAGCAGTACTTC
>TRBJ1-1|TRBV12-3/TRBV12-4|-|-
CASSRTENTEAFF
TGTGCCAGCAGTCGGACAGAGAACACTGAAGCTTTCTTT
>TRBJ2-6|TRBV9|once|-
CASSLQLGAASGANVLTF
TGTGCCAGCAGCCTCCAGCTAGGGGCCGCCTCCGGGGCCAACGTCCTGACTTTC
>TRBJ1-2|TRBV6-5|few|-
CASSYREGNGDGYTF
TGTGCCAGCAGTTACCGCGAGGGGAACGGGGATGGCTACACCTTC
>TRBJ1-6|TRBV7-2|-|-
CASSLNRVPNSPLHF
TGTGCCAGCAGCTTGAACCGGGTCCCAAATTCACCCCTCCACTTT
>TRBJ1-5|TRBV19|-|-
CASSITSGRDNQPQHF
TGTGCCAGTAGTATAACCTCGGGACGGGACAATCAGCCCCAGCATTTT
>TRBJ2-7|TRBV5-6|-|-
CASSLWGTYEQYF
TGTGCCAGCAGCTTGTGGGGTACCTACGAGCAGTACTTC
>TRBJ2-7|TRBV12-2|-|-
CASRLDGTYEQYF
TGTGCAAGTCGCTTAGACGGAACCTACGAGCAGTACTTC
>TRBJ1-2|TRBV12-3/TRBV12-4|-|-
CASSLGGLGYTF
TGTGCCAGCAGTTTAGGAGGACTGGGCTACACCTTC
>TRBJ2-4|TRBV19|-|-
CATYHPAKNIQYF
TGTGCCACTTATCACCCTGCCAAAAACATTCAGTACTTC
>TRBJ2-7|TRBV29-1|-|TRBD1
CSVGGTEPYEQYF
TGCAGCGTTGGGGGGACAGAGCCCTACGAGCAGTACTTC
>TRBJ1-6|TRBV18|few|-
CASSPPSSANSPLHF
TGTGCCAGCTCACCACCGAGTTCCGCTAATTCACCCCTCCACTTT
>TRBJ2-1|TRBV5-1|-|TRBD2
CASSRTSGSYNEQFF
TGCGCCAGCAGCCGGACTAGCGGTTCCTACAATGAGCAGTTCTTC
>TRBJ1-2|TRBV12-5|-|-
CASGLVVGRINYGYTF
TGTGCTAGTGGTTTGGTAGTTGGCAGGATTAACTATGGCTACACCTTC
>TRBJ2-3|TRBV6-2/TRBV6-3|-|-
CASSYSVGFGPKTDTQYF
TGTGCCAGCAGTTACTCTGTTGGCTTCGGTCCCAAGACGGATACGCAGTATTTT
>TRBJ1-6|TRBV15|-|TRBD1
CATSRGDRDHSPLHF
TGTGCCACCAGCAGAGGGGACAGGGATCATTCACCCCTCCACTTT
>TRBJ1-2|TRBV7-2|-|-
CASSPDRNYGYTF
TGTGCCAGCAGCCCTGACAGGAACTATGGCTACACCTTC
>TRBJ2-1|TRBV5-8|-|TRBD1
CASRNRDRGNEQFF
TGTGCCAGCAGGAACCGGGACAGGGGAAATGAGCAGTTCTTC
>TRBJ1-2|TRBV2|-|-
CASSENSGRSYGYTF
TGTGCCAGCAGTGAGAACAGCGGTCGGTCCTATGGCTACACCTTC
>TRBJ1-6|TRBV6-2/TRBV6-3|once|-
CASSYAAGWKNSPLHF
TGTGCCAGCAGTTACGCCGCAGGGTGGAAGAATTCACCCCTCCACTTT
>TRBJ1-1|TRBV5-4|-|-
CASRPDSLFLEAFF
TGTGCCAGCAGACCCGACAGTCTCTTTCTTGAAGCTTTCTTT
>TRBJ1-2|TRBV9|-|-
CASSPLSGPAYGYTF
TGTGCCAGCAGCCCCCTATCGGGGCCTGCCTATGGCTACACCTTC
>TRBJ2-3|TRBV6-5|-|TRBD1
CASSYQGQGIDTQYF
TGTGCCAGCAGTTACCAGGGACAGGGGATAGATACGCAGTATTTT
>TRBJ2-1|TRBV4-2|-|TRBD2
CASSRSGTSGYEQFF
TGTGCCAGCAGCCGCTCCGGGACTAGCGGGTATGAGCAGTTCTTC
>TRBJ2-1|TRBV2|-|-
CASSIAGARGNEQFF
TGTGCCAGCAGCATCGCGGGGGCTCGGGGCAATGAGCAGTTCTTC
>TRBJ1-3|TRBV7-2|-|TRBD1
CASSLDRGRNTIYF
TGTGCCAGCAGCTTGGACAGGGGAAGAAACACCATATATTTT
>TRBJ2-1|TRBV7-9|-|TRBD2
CASSPRGGARYNEQFF
TGTGCCAGCAGCCCACGCGGGGGGGCGAGATACAATGAGCAGTTCTTC
>TRBJ1-1|TRBV5-1|-|-
CASSLDRAGNTEAFF
TGCGCCAGCAGCTTGGACAGGGCCGGGAACACTGAAGCTTTCTTT
>TRBJ1-1|TRBV11-3|once|-
CASSLGGLGTEAFF
TGTGCCAGCAGCTTAGGTGGCCTCGGGACTGAAGCTTTCTTT
>TRBJ1-5|TRBV19|-|-
CASSIGHYSNQPQHF
TGTGCCAGTAGTATCGGACACTATAGCAATCAGCCCCAGCATTTT
>TRBJ1-2|TRBV12-3/TRBV12-4|-|TRBD1
CASRAGQEGGYTF
TGTGCCAGCAGGGCAGGACAGGAGGGGGGCTACACCTTC
>TRBJ2-7|TRBV12-5|once|-
CASGSLYEQYF
TGTGCTAGTGGGTCCCTCTACGAGCAGTACTTC